Sequencing of this T cell receptor (beta chain) was carried out in a study of cytomegalovirus exposure and HLA in healthy donors. Study-level results: Highly shared sequence variants in one cluster were likely a sequencing artifact. It was reported in a later analysis that an Asian-associated ancestry cluster showed fewer N-insertions than the approximately 670-donor mean.

As regards this clone: Its antigen is currently unknown.

In the PCR, 60 Vbeta and 13 Jbeta primers were used. Clones were read by immunoSEQ multiplex PCR, and TCRdb kept only the in-frame ones, dropping some. The sample gives around 130,000 clones, about 85% of which show up once; 6% to 8% is in the top ten. Trimming pared 5 bases from V and 2 bases from J, leaving 10 bases between. The length of the CDR3 is 14 residues. CDR1 is MDHEN and CDR2 is SYDVKM in the germline V gene. Though probably carrying unrecorded immune exposures, donors were nominally healthy at sampling. This rearrangement joins TRBV28 to TRBJ2-1, with TRBD1 as a possible D gene (6 bases). This TCR was recovered from a woman aged 25 to 39 in good health and CMV-seropositive. The sequenced sample consisted of PBMCs. The CDR3 DNA reads as TGTGCCAGCAGTATCGGGACACCCTACAATGAGCAGTTCTTC. Translated: CASSIGTPYNEQFF.